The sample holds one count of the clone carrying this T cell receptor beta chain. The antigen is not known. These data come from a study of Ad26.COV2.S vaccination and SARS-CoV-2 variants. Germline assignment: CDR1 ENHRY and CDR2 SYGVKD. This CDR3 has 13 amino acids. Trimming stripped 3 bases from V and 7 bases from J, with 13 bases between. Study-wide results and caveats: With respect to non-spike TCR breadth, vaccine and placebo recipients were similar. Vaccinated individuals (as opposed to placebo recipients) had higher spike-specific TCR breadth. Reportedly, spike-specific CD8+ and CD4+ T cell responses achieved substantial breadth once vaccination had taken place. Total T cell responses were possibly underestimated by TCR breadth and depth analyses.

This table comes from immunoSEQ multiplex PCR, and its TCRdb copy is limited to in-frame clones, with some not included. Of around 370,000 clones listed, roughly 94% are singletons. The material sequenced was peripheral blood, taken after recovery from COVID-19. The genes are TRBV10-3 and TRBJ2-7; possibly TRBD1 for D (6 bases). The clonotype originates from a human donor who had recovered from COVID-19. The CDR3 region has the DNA TGTGCCATCAGTGACAGGGGTCCACGGGAGCAGTACTTC. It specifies CAISDRGPREQYF.